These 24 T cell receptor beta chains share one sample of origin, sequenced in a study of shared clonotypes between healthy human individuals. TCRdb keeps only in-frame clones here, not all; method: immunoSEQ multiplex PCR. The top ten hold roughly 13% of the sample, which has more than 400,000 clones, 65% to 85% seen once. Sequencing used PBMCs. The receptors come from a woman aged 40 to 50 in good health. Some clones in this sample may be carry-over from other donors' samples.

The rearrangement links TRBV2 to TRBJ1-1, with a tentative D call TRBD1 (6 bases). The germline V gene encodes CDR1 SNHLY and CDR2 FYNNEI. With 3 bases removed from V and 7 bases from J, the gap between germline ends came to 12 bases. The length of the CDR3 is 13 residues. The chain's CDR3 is CASSDGGTFEAFF. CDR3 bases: TGTGCCAGCAGTGACGGGGGCACTTTTGAAGCTTTCTTT.

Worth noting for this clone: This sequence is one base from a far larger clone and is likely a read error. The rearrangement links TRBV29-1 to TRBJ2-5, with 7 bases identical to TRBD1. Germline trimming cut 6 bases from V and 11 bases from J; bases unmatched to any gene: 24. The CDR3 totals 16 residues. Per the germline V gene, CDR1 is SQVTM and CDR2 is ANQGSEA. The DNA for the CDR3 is TGCAGCGTCACAGGGATAGGGGGCCAGAGGTGGGAAGAGCAGTACTTC. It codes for CSVTGIGGQRWEEQYF.

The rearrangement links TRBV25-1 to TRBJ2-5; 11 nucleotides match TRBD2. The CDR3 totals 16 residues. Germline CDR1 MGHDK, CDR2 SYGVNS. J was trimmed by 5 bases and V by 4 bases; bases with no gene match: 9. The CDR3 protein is CASSAPTSGKGETQYF. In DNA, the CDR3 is TGTGCCAGCAGTGCACCGACTAGCGGGAAGGGGGAGACCCAGTACTTC.

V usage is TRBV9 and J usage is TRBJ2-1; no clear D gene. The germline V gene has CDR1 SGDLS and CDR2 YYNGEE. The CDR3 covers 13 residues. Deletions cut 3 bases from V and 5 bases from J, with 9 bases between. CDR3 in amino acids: CASSEERDNEQFF. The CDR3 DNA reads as TGTGCCAGCAGCGAAGAACGAGACAATGAGCAGTTCTTC. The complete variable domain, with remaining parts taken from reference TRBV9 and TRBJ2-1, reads DSGVTQTPKHLITATGQRVTLRCSPRSGDLSVYWYQQSLDQGLQFLIQYYNGEERAKGNILERFSAQQFPDLHSELNLSSLELGDSALYFCASSEERDNEQFFGPGTRLTVL.

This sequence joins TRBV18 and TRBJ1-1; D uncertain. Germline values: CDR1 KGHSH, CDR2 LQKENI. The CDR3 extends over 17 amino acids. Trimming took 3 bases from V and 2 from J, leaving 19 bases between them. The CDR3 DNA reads TGTGCCAGCTCACCGTTCGCAGGTACGGATGGAAACACTGAAGCTTTCTTT. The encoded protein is CASSPFAGTDGNTEAFF.

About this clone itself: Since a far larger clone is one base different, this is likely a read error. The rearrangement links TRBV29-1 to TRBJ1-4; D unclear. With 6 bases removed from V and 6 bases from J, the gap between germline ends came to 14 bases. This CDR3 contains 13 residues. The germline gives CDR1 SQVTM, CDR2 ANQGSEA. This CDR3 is CSVRKSPDEKLFF. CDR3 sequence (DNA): TGCAGCGTCCGAAAGTCTCCGGATGAAAAACTGTTTTTT.

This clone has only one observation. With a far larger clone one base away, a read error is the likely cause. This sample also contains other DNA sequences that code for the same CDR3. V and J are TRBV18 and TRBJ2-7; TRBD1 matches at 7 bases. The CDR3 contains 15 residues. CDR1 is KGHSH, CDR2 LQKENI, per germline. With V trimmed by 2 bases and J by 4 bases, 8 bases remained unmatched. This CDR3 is CASSPSGTAVYEQYF. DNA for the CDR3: TGTGCCAGCTCACCAAGTGGGACAGCAGTGTACGAGCAGTACTTC.

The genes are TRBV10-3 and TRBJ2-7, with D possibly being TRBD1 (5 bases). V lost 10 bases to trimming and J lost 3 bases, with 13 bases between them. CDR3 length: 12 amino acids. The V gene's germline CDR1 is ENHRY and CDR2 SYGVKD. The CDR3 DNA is TGTGCCACCCAACAGGATTACTACGAGCAGTACTTC. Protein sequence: CATQQDYYEQYF.

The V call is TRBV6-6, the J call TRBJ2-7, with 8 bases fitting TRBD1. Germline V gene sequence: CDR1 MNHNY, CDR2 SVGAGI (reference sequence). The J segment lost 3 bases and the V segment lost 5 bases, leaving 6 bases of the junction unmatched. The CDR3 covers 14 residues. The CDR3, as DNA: TGTGCCAGCAGTACAAGACAGGGGTTCTACGAGCAGTACTTC. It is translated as CASSTRQGFYEQYF.

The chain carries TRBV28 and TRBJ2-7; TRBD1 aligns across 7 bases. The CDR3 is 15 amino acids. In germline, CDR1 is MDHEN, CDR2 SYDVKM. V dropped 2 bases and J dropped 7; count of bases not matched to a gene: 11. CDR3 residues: CASSLDRQGVQEQYF. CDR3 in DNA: TGTGCCAGCAGTTTAGATCGGCAGGGGGTTCAGGAGCAGTACTTC.

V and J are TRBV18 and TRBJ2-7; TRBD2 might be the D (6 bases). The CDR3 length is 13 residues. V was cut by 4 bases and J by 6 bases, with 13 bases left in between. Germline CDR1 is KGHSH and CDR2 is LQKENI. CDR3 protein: CASSLPGDSEQYF. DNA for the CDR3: TGTGCCAGCTCACTCCCGGGGGATTCCGAGCAGTACTTC.

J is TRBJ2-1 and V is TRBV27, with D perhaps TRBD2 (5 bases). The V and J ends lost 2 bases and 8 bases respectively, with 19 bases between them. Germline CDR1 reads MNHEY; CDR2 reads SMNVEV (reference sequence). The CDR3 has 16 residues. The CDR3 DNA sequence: TGTGCCAGCAGTTTAGGGTCGTGGGAGTATAGGGATGAGCAGTTCTTC. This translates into CASSLGSWEYRDEQFF.

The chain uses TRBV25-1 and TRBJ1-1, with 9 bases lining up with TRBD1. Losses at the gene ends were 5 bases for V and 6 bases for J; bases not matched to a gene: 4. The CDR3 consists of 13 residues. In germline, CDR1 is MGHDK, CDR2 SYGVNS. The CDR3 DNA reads TGTGCCAGCAGTATACAGGGGGCATCTGAAGCTTTCTTT. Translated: CASSIQGASEAFF.

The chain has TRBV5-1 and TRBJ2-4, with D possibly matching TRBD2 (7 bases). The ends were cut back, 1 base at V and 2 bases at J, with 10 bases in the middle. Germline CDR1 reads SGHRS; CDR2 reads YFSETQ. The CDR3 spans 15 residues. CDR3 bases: TGCGCCAGCAGCTTGAGCGGGACAACCAAAAACATTCAGTACTTC. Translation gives CASSLSGTTKNIQYF.

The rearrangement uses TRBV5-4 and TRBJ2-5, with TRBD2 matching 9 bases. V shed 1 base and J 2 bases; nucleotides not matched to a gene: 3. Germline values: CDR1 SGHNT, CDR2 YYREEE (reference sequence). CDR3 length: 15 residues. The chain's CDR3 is CASSLKLAGQETQYF. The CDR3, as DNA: TGTGCCAGCAGCTTGAAGCTAGCGGGGCAAGAGACCCAGTACTTC. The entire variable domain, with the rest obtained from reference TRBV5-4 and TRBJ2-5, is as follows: ETGVTQSPTHLIKTRGQQVTLRCSSQSGHNTVSWYQQALGQGPQFIFQYYREEENGRGNFPPRFSGLQFPNYSSELNVNALELDDSALYLCASSLKLAGQETQYFGPGTRLLVL.

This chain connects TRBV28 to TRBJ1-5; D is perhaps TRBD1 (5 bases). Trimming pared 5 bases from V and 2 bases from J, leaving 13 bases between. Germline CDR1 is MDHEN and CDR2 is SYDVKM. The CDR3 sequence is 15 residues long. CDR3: CASSPSRGGNQPQHF. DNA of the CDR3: TGTGCCAGCAGTCCCTCTAGGGGCGGCAATCAGCCCCAGCATTTT. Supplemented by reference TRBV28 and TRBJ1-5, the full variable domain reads DVKVTQSSRYLVKRTGEKVFLECVQDMDHENMFWYRQDPGLGLRLIYFSYDVKMKEKGDIPEGYSVSREKKERFSLILESASTNQTSMYLCASSPSRGGNQPQHFGDGTRLSIL.

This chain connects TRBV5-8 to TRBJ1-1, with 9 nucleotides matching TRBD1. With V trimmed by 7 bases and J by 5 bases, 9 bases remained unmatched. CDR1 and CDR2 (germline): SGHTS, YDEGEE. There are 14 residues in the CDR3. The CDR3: CASVRGQGWTEAFF. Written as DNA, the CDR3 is TGTGCCAGCGTCCGGGGACAGGGTTGGACTGAAGCTTTCTTT.

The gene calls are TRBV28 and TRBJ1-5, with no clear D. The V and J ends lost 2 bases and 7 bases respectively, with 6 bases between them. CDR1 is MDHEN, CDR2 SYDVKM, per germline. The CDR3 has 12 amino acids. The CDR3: CASSLLRQPQHF. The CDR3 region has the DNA TGTGCCAGCAGTTTACTGAGACAGCCCCAGCATTTT.

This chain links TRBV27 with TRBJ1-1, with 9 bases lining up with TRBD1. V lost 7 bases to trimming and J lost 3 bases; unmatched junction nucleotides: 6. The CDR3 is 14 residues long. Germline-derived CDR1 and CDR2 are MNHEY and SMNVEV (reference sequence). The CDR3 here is CASKPRDRDTEAFF. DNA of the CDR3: TGTGCCAGCAAGCCTCGGGACAGGGACACTGAAGCTTTCTTT.

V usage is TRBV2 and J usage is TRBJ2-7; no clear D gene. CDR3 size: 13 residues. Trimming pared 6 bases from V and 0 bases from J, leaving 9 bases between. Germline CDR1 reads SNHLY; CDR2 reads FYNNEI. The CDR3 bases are TGTGCCAGCAGGGGCGTGAGCTCCTACGAGCAGTACTTC. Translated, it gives CASRGVSSYEQYF.

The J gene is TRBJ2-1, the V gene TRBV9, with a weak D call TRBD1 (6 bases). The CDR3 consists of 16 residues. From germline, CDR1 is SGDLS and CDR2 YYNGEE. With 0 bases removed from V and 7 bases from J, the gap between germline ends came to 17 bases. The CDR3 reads CASSVGGLAQGNEQFF. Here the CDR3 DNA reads TGTGCCAGCAGCGTAGGGGGGCTTGCCCAGGGAAATGAGCAGTTCTTC.

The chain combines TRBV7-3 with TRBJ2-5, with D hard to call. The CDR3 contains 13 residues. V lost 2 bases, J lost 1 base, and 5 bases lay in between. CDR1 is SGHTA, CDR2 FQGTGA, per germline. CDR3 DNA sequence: TGTGCCAGCAGCTTACGGGTCCAAGAGACCCAGTACTTC. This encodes CASSLRVQETQYF.

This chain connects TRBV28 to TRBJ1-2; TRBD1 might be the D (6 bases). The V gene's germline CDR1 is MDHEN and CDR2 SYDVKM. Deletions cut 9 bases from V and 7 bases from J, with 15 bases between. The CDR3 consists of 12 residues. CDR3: CASMTGFGGYTF. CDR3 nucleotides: TGTGCCAGTATGACAGGCTTCGGTGGCTACACCTTC.

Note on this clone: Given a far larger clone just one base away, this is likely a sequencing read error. CDR3 coding DNA: TGTGCCTGGAAAGGGGAGAACTCCTACAATGAGCAGTTCTTC. The encoded protein is CAWKGENSYNEQFF. V usage is TRBV30 and J usage is TRBJ2-1; D possibly uses TRBD1 or TRBD2 (5 bases each). Germline V lookup: CDR1 GTSNPN, CDR2 SVGIG (reference sequence). This CDR3 spans 14 amino acids. V lost 4 bases and J lost 0, with 10 bases in between.